These T cell receptor beta chains were read from a single sample in a study of blood T cell repertoires in COVID-19. The data were produced by immunoSEQ multiplex PCR, yet TCRdb's version contains in-frame clones alone and is incomplete. The sample has some 320,000 clones, roughly 90% seen once; the top ten hold roughly 2.5%. Sequences were obtained from PBMCs or T cells enriched from blood (not recorded which). The receptors here all came from a man aged 60 to 69 who had recovered from COVID-19. Both conserved end residues are part of each CDR3. D genes are given only for firm matches. A clone size is listed for some rows: how often the clone was seen (once, few, many), or a class if it is expanded.

j_call v_call d_call clone_size cdr3_aa cdr3_nt
TRBJ1-4 TRBV9 TRBD1 - CASSVGTGGNEKLFF TGTGCCAGCAGCGTAGGGACAGGGGGGAACGAAAAACTGTTTTTT
TRBJ1-2 TRBV7-3 TRBD1 - CASSRTGGYGYTF TGTGCCAGCAGCCGGACAGGGGGCTATGGCTACACCTTC
TRBJ1-5 TRBV6-5 TRBD1 - CASTQGGLQPQHF TGTGCCAGCACTCAGGGGGGATTACAGCCCCAGCATTTT
TRBJ1-1 TRBV11-2 TRBD1 once CASKNRDSEAFF TGTGCCAGCAAAAACCGGGACAGTGAAGCTTTCTTT
TRBJ1-1 TRBV4-2 - once CASSQPRSTEAFF TGTGCCAGCAGCCAGCCACGGAGCACTGAAGCTTTCTTT
TRBJ2-7 TRBV5-4 TRBD1 - CASSRDSVSYEQYF TGTGCCAGCAGCCGGGACAGCGTGTCCTACGAGCAGTACTTC
TRBJ2-1 TRBV7-3 TRBD2 - CASSRDGLAGNEQFF TGTGCCAGCAGCCGCGACGGACTAGCGGGCAATGAGCAGTTCTTC
TRBJ2-3 TRBV12-5 - - CASGRARSVARHTDTQYF TGTGCTAGTGGTCGCGCACGTTCAGTGGCACGACACACAGATACGCAGTATTTT
TRBJ1-1 TRBV5-1 TRBD1 - CASSLGMGQGYTEAFF TGCGCCAGCAGCTTGGGGATGGGACAGGGGTACACTGAAGCTTTCTTT
TRBJ2-2 TRBV27 TRBD2 - CASSLYQRGRNTGELFF TGTGCCAGCAGTTTATATCAGCGGGGGAGAAACACCGGGGAGCTGTTTTTT